Shown below are 20 T cell receptor beta chains from a single sample sequenced in a study of OX40 agonist ivuxolimab in advanced cancers. The assay was immunoSEQ multiplex PCR, and TCRdb's table has in-frame clones only and misses some. The table shows about 130,000 clones, with under 95% occurring only once. The input for sequencing was CD4+ or CD8+ T cells sorted from blood, taken in a trial of the OX40 agonist ivuxolimab. Receptor source: an adult with an advanced solid tumor such as melanoma, head and neck, liver or kidney cancer.

The genes are TRBV11-2 and TRBJ2-7, with 10 bases identical to TRBD1. With V trimmed by 5 bases and J by 3 bases, 7 bases remained unmatched. Germline CDR1 reads SGHAT; CDR2 reads FQNNGV. This CDR3 has 15 residues. Here the CDR3 reads CASSTPGQGNYEQYF. CDR3 bases: TGTGCCAGCAGCACCCCGGGACAGGGGAACTACGAGCAGTACTTC.

This rearrangement joins TRBV7-9 to TRBJ1-6; no firm D call. Germline V lookup: CDR1 SEHNR, CDR2 FQNEAQ (reference sequence). CDR3 size: 14 residues. Between the trimmed V and J ends, which lost 2 bases and 7 bases, there was a span of 9 bases. The CDR3 loop is CASSLLQPNSPLHF. DNA of the CDR3: TGTGCCAGCAGCTTATTACAGCCGAATTCACCCCTCCACTTT. Looking up the rest from reference TRBV7-9 and TRBJ1-6 gives the full variable domain: DTGVSQNPRHKITKRGQNVTFRCDPISEHNRLYWYRQTLGQGPEFLTYFQNEAQLEKSRLLSDRFSAERPKGSFSTLEIQRTEQGDSAMYLCASSLLQPNSPLHFGNGTRLTVT.

V and J are TRBV4-1 and TRBJ1-1; perhaps TRBD1 as D (5 bases). Per the germline V gene, CDR1 is MGHRA and CDR2 is YSYEKL. The CDR3 length is 14 residues. V lost 0 bases and J lost 5, with 10 bases in between. As DNA, the CDR3 is TGCGCCAGCAGCCAAGACTCAGGGCGGACTGAAGCTTTCTTT. The encoded protein is CASSQDSGRTEAFF.

The rearrangement uses TRBV19 and TRBJ2-7, with 10 bases identical to TRBD2. Germline assignment: CDR1 LNHDA and CDR2 SQIVND (reference sequence). V was pared by 3 bases and J by 1 base, with 12 bases of the junction left unmatched. The CDR3 contains 18 residues. In DNA form, the CDR3 reads TGTGCCAGTAGTATGGAAGGGGTAGCGGGAGGAGTGTCCTACGAGCAGTACTTC. Translated, it gives CASSMEGVAGGVSYEQYF.

The V and J genes are TRBV13 and TRBJ2-7, with TRBD1 matching 9 bases. Unmatched junction bases numbered 17, after V lost 4 bases and J lost 4 bases. The CDR3 loop spans 18 amino acids. Germline CDR1 and CDR2: PRHDT and FYEKMQ (reference sequence). CDR3 bases: TGTGCCAGCAGCTCCCACGGGACAGGGTCCCCCTCTGGGTACGAGCAGTACTTC. Protein: CASSSHGTGSPSGYEQYF.

The chain recombines TRBV6-5 with TRBJ2-3; perhaps TRBD1 as D (8 bases). Between the trimmed V and J ends, which lost 2 bases and 2 bases, there was a span of 14 bases. Germline values: CDR1 MNHEY, CDR2 SVGAGI. The CDR3 runs 16 residues. The CDR3 nucleotides are TGTGCCAGCAGTTACAGCGGGACAGGTTACACAGATACGCAGTATTTT. This translates into CASSYSGTGYTDTQYF.

This sequence joins TRBV7-6 and TRBJ1-5; 8 bases match TRBD1. With 5 bases clipped from V and 0 bases from J, the junction kept 6 bases outside the gene matches. This CDR3 is built from 16 residues. Germline V gene lookup returns CDR1 SGHVS and CDR2 FNYEAQ. The CDR3: CASSKGDRISNQPQHF. CDR3 bases: TGTGCCAGCAGCAAGGGGGACAGGATTAGCAATCAGCCCCAGCATTTT.

V and J are TRBV27 and TRBJ1-5; unclear D gene. There are 14 residues in the CDR3. CDR1 and CDR2 (germline): MNHEY, SMNVEV (reference sequence). V was pared by 3 bases and J by 5 bases, with 11 bases between. The CDR3 here is CASSFRASDQPQHF. As DNA, the CDR3 is TGTGCCAGCAGTTTTAGGGCGAGTGATCAGCCCCAGCATTTT.

This clone has only one observation. The rearrangement links TRBV6-1 to TRBJ2-5, with 10 bases matching TRBD1. This CDR3 comprises 13 residues. Trimming cost V 9 bases and J 3 bases; bases outside gene matches: 4. Germline V gene sequence: CDR1 MNHNS, CDR2 SASEGT. The chain's CDR3 is CASVGQGKETQYF. As DNA, the CDR3 is TGTGCCAGTGTGGGACAGGGGAAAGAGACCCAGTACTTC.

The J gene is TRBJ2-7, the V gene TRBV7-3; TRBD2 agrees at 12 bases. Looked up from germline, CDR1 is SGHTA and CDR2 is FQGTGA. J lost 6 bases, V lost 3 bases, and 6 bases had no gene match. CDR3 length equals 15 residues. As DNA, the CDR3 is TGTGCCAGCAGCTTCCTAGCGGGAGGGCTTGGCGAGCAGTACTTC. Its translation is CASSFLAGGLGEQYF.

The rearrangement uses TRBV6-1 and TRBJ1-1; D is possibly TRBD1 (6 bases). Between the trimmed V and J ends, which lost 7 bases and 4 bases, there was a span of 16 bases. This CDR3 comprises 14 residues. Germline assignment: CDR1 MNHNS and CDR2 SASEGT. CDR3: CASNQGGAITEAFF. CDR3 in DNA: TGTGCCAGCAATCAAGGGGGGGCGATCACTGAAGCTTTCTTT.

V gene TRBV5-1 combines with J gene TRBJ2-5; D is possibly TRBD1 or TRBD2 (6 bases each). Between the trimmed V and J ends, which lost 2 bases and 3 bases, there was a span of 8 bases. Germline V gives CDR1 SGHRS, CDR2 YFSETQ. The length of the CDR3 is 13 residues. The CDR3 loop is CASSFRGEETQYF. The CDR3 nucleotides are TGCGCCAGCAGCTTTAGGGGGGAAGAGACCCAGTACTTC.

V gene TRBV6-1 combines with J gene TRBJ2-2; no clear D. CDR1 is MNHNS, CDR2 SASEGT, per germline. The CDR3 runs to 14 residues. Trimming took off 1 base at V and 8 bases at J, with 11 bases between the two ends. Written as DNA, the CDR3 is TGTGCCAGCAGTGAAGTGTTCACCAGGGGGGAGCTGTTTTTT. Its translation is CASSEVFTRGELFF.

The genes are TRBV4-1 and TRBJ1-2; no clear D. CDR3 size: 16 residues. Deletions cut 4 bases from V and 2 bases from J, with 17 bases between. Germline CDR1 MGHRA, CDR2 YSYEKL. CDR3: CASSPDRLLPNYGYTF. DNA of the CDR3: TGCGCCAGCAGCCCCGACCGCCTCCTCCCCAACTATGGCTACACCTTC.

This rearrangement joins TRBV19 to TRBJ2-2; 10 bases map to TRBD1. The V segment lost 5 bases and the J segment 6 bases; nucleotides outside the gene matches: 6. Germline V gene data show CDR1 as LNHDA and CDR2 as SQIVND (reference sequence). The CDR3 is 15 residues long. CDR3 in amino acids: CASSWTGGVPGELFF. The DNA of the CDR3 is TGTGCCAGTAGTTGGACAGGGGGGGTTCCCGGGGAGCTGTTTTTT.

The V and J genes are TRBV7-2 and TRBJ2-3; TRBD2 might be the D (6 bases). Germline V gene data show CDR1 as SGHTA and CDR2 as FQGNSA. V was clipped by 4 bases and J by 0 bases, with 14 bases between them. The CDR3 sequence is 16 residues long. CDR3 sequence reads: CASSSLWGTSTDTQYF. The CDR3 DNA follows: TGTGCCAGCAGCTCGCTTTGGGGGACTAGCACAGATACGCAGTATTTT.

This clone has just one count. The J gene is TRBJ1-1, the V gene TRBV7-9, with D uncertain. The CDR3 has 14 amino acids. The V and J ends lost 2 bases and 1 base respectively, with 8 bases between them. Germline lookup yields CDR1 SEHNR and CDR2 FQNEAQ (reference sequence). Written as DNA, the CDR3 is TGTGCCAGCAGCTTACGACGGGAGAACACTGAAGCTTTCTTT. This sequence encodes CASSLRRENTEAFF.

The J gene is TRBJ1-6, the V gene TRBV5-1, with D tentatively TRBD1 (6 bases). In germline, CDR1 is SGHRS, CDR2 YFSETQ. The CDR3 consists of 16 residues. Trimming stripped 7 bases from V and 4 bases from J, with 18 bases between. In DNA form, the CDR3 reads TGCGCCAGCTCAGCCACAGGGACAACTTATAATTCACCCCTCCACTTT. Protein product: CASSATGTTYNSPLHF. Using reference TRBV5-1 and TRBJ1-6 for the parts outside the CDR3, the full variable domain is KAGVTQTPRYLIKTRGQQVTLSCSPISGHRSVSWYQQTPGQGLQFLFEYFSETQRNKGNFPGRFSGRQFSNSRSEMNVSTLELGDSALYLCASSATGTTYNSPLHFGNGTRLTVT.

This rearrangement joins TRBV28 to TRBJ1-6; TRBD1 might be the D (5 bases). The CDR3 length is 14 residues. In germline, CDR1 is MDHEN, CDR2 SYDVKM. V was clipped by 10 bases and J by 2 bases, with 12 bases between them. CDR3: CATRGDPYNSPLHF. The CDR3, as DNA: TGTGCCACCCGGGGGGACCCCTATAATTCACCCCTCCACTTT.

The chain links TRBV11-2 to TRBJ2-3; maybe TRBD2 (5 bases). Per germline, CDR1 SGHAT and CDR2 FQNNGV. This CDR3 contains 13 residues. Trimming stripped 5 bases from V and 5 bases from J, with 11 bases between. Here the CDR3 reads CASSTGLKDTQYF. The CDR3, as DNA: TGTGCCAGCAGCACCGGACTCAAAGATACGCAGTATTTT.